This TCR beta chain was retrieved from a study of T cells in Graves' hyperthyroidism and ophthalmopathy (dated by TCRdb to the late 2010s). For the wider study: Peripheral blood samples were taken at the time of initial diagnosis, prior to any treatment. TCR V-J signatures able to tell the groups apart were searched for in a discovery cohort of 95 to 100 patients, of whom approximately 40 had Graves' ophthalmopathy and around 57 had stable Graves' hyperthyroidism. Prospective prediction of ophthalmopathy was tested in an independent validation cohort consisting of under 20 hyperthyroidism patients and 15 or so patients who later progressed to ophthalmopathy. The 90 to 100 discovery patients were randomly divided into training and test sets at a 7:3 ratio. The study also compared thyroid tissue and blood T-cell repertoires from about six Graves' hyperthyroidism patients. Once sampling was done, hyperthyroidism patients were given methimazole at a starting dose of 30 mg daily, whereas ophthalmopathy patients were given high-dose intravenous methylprednisolone. TCR Vbeta CDR3 sequencing of 120 to 150 peripheral blood samples (43 ophthalmopathy, 70 to 85 hyperthyroidism and some 17 progressor patients) is reported in the paper.

On the study overall, not on this receptor specifically: Ophthalmopathy was separated from stable hyperthyroidism by a 13 V-J signature model, with around 90% sensitivity and approximately 84% specificity obtained in cross-validation and 80%/75% obtained in testing. Sample size was not statistically predetermined, and blinding of investigators to group allocation was not performed. During validation, the model predicted progression to ophthalmopathy a median of approximately six months ahead of onset, with around 65% sensitivity and 72% to 85% specificity. Most expanded thyroid clonotypes (frequency above 0.001) were also found in blood, which suggests that blood repertoires may mirror thyroid immune responses.

Relative to germline, V is 6 bases shorter and J is 5 bases shorter, with 7 bases between their ends. Taken from cysteine to phenylalanine, the CDR3 has 11 residues. Here the CDR3 DNA is all that survives: 33 bases in frame from base 1. There are many counts of this clonotype. The specificity of this receptor is unknown. It has no much larger one-base neighbor in the sample; base qualities were not kept. Amplification of TCR beta CDR3 regions was carried out from RNA transcripts. A first-round RT-PCR of the TCR CDR3 used the HTBI primer set with the Qiagen OneStep RT-PCR kit. Libraries were constructed in a second round of multiplex PCR, after which size selection and purification were carried out. Sequencing of the libraries was done on an Illumina HiSeq2000 using paired-end 100 bp reads. The published analysis was carried out like this. SOAPnuke was used to process the raw data, throwing out any read that contained adapters or uncalled bases, had a mean Phred below 15, or lacked an exact constant-primer or identifier match. COPE v1.2.5 was used to merge high-quality paired reads, and clonotypes were defined as unique nucleotide sequences. MiTCR v1.1 was used to align the clonotypes against IMGT TRBV, TRBD and TRBJ reference segments. Analysis was restricted to V-J combinations with a frequency above 0.0001, which covered just over 98% of repertoires. A TCS score was defined as the ratio of F50 (clonal expansion) to E x V (chaos), with BLOSUM62-based TCRdist applied between CDR3 peptides within each V-J. Welch's t-statistics and random forest reduced approximately 520 V-J features to 10 to 15, which were used in a naive Bayes classifier (R e1071). In TCRdb, the public reads were trimmed at Q25 with fastp and aligned with MiXCR, with productive beta chains retained. Every distinct CDR3 protein forms one entry, paired with its most common genes and DNA. For this entry, the V and J calls and clone size follow TCRdb and not the study's own pipeline. This sample comprises hundreds of thousands of distinct CDR3 sequences, 12% to 15% of them detected only once. 9.5% to 13% of the sample goes to the ten largest clones.

Stable Graves' hyperthyroidism was defined as no progression to ophthalmopathy during 18 months of follow-up. Hyperthyroidism patients were aged 18 to 65 years and newly diagnosed, with disease duration of less than 2 months. The study excluded patients with uncontrolled infections, other autoimmune diseases, pregnancy or lactation. Diagnoses were based on clinical symptoms, serum thyroxine and TRAb, thyroid ultrasound and orbital computed tomography. PBMCs were isolated from more than 9 ml of fresh peripheral blood by Ficoll-Paque density gradient centrifugation. Total RNA was extracted using Trizol reagent, and RNA quality was assessed on an Agilent 2100 Bioanalyzer.

This chain is built from TRBV12-3 or TRBV12-4 and TRBJ1-1; no D gene is confidently identified. The TCR originated in a woman between 18 and 29 years old with Graves' hyperthyroidism. The sample consisted of blood. The DNA reads as follows: TGTGCCAGCAGGGGTGAAACTGAAGCTTTCTTT. The encoded protein is CASRGETEAFF.